This T cell receptor beta chain is from a study of blood T cell repertoires in COVID-19. Study at large: Samples taken during acute and convalescent COVID-19 were collected in the United States, Italy and Spain. T cells, B-cell-depleted T cells, or PBMCs provided the cDNA or gDNA that served as material.

V lost 4 bases to trimming and J lost 2 bases, with 12 bases between them. The CDR3 extends over 15 amino acids. Germline V gene lookup returns CDR1 SGHDT and CDR2 YYEEEE. In the original analysis: Estimated nucleated cell counts came from reference gene primer amplification. Sequenced by immunoSEQ multiplex PCR; TCRdb stores in-frame clones only, minus some. D and trimming come from the DNA, and the V and J calls and clone size come from that table. The table lists about 90,000 clones, 85% to 95% of them singletons. The sample taken for sequencing was peripheral blood. The sequence was obtained from a woman aged 55-75 years with active COVID-19. This chain links TRBV5-6 with TRBJ1-4, with D hard to call. As DNA, the CDR3 is TGTGCCAGCAGCCCCTCTTCCAGGACTAATGAAAAACTGTTTTTT. Translation gives CASSPSSRTNEKLFF.